A selection of T cell receptor beta chains follows, all from one sample in a study of cytomegalovirus exposure and HLA in healthy donors. Generated by immunoSEQ multiplex PCR, the TCRdb table keeps only in-frame clones and is missing some. The sample records fewer than 150,000 clones, about four fifths being singletons. The sequencing input was PBMCs. The receptor set was obtained from a man aged 35 to 55 in good health and CMV-seropositive. The CDR3 runs from the conserved cysteine through the conserved F or W. Each record gives: clone size, D gene, V gene, J gene, CDR3 protein, CDR3 DNA. The D gene is left open where the match is weak. Rows may omit the clone size; those that give it use once, few, many or a size class.

clone_size: -; d_call: -; v_call: TRBV11-2; j_call: TRBJ1-5; cdr3_aa: CASSETPNQPQHF; cdr3_nt: TGTGCCAGCAGCGAGACACCGAATCAGCCCCAGCATTTT
clone_size: once; d_call: -; v_call: TRBV9; j_call: TRBJ2-7; cdr3_aa: CASSVGAGLSYEQYF; cdr3_nt: TGTGCCAGCAGCGTAGGGGCGGGACTCAGCTACGAGCAGTACTTC
clone_size: -; d_call: -; v_call: TRBV27; j_call: TRBJ2-3; cdr3_aa: CASSYRDLTDTQYF; cdr3_nt: TGTGCCAGCAGTTACAGGGACCTCACAGATACGCAGTATTTT
clone_size: -; d_call: TRBD2; v_call: TRBV4-2; j_call: TRBJ2-1; cdr3_aa: CASSLGTSGPSYNEQFF; cdr3_nt: TGTGCCAGCAGCCTGGGGACTAGCGGGCCCTCCTACAATGAGCAGTTCTTC
clone_size: -; d_call: TRBD2; v_call: TRBV19; j_call: TRBJ2-4; cdr3_aa: CASSTRGGEDIQYF; cdr3_nt: TGTGCCAGTAGTACGCGGGGGGGCGAGGACATTCAGTACTTC
clone_size: -; d_call: TRBD2; v_call: TRBV4-2; j_call: TRBJ2-7; cdr3_aa: CASSHGGEGQYEQYF; cdr3_nt: TGTGCCAGCAGCCATGGGGGGGAGGGCCAGTACGAGCAGTACTTC
clone_size: -; d_call: TRBD1; v_call: TRBV9; j_call: TRBJ1-1; cdr3_aa: CASSVAAAGGLQAFF; cdr3_nt: TGTGCCAGCAGCGTAGCCGCGGCAGGGGGGCTTCAAGCTTTCTTT
clone_size: -; d_call: -; v_call: TRBV6-5; j_call: TRBJ1-2; cdr3_aa: CAARREANYGYTF; cdr3_nt: TGTGCCGCACGGAGGGAGGCTAACTATGGCTACACCTTC
clone_size: -; d_call: -; v_call: TRBV19; j_call: TRBJ2-2; cdr3_aa: CASSSPHRDPTGELFF; cdr3_nt: TGTGCCAGTAGTTCGCCCCACAGGGATCCCACCGGGGAGCTGTTTTTT
clone_size: -; d_call: TRBD2; v_call: TRBV27; j_call: TRBJ2-6; cdr3_aa: CASSLAGVANVLTF; cdr3_nt: TGTGCCAGCAGTTTAGCGGGGGTGGCCAACGTCCTGACTTTC
clone_size: -; d_call: -; v_call: TRBV10-3; j_call: TRBJ1-2; cdr3_aa: CAISERVNYGYTF; cdr3_nt: TGTGCCATCAGTGAGAGAGTTAACTATGGCTACACCTTC
clone_size: -; d_call: -; v_call: TRBV5-1; j_call: TRBJ2-2; cdr3_aa: CASSTNRGGNTGELFF; cdr3_nt: TGCGCCAGCAGCACCAACCGGGGAGGAAACACCGGGGAGCTGTTTTTT
clone_size: -; d_call: TRBD1; v_call: TRBV2; j_call: TRBJ2-7; cdr3_aa: CASSPPGQGLNEQYF; cdr3_nt: TGTGCCAGCAGTCCTCCGGGACAGGGATTAAACGAGCAGTACTTC
clone_size: -; d_call: TRBD1; v_call: TRBV14; j_call: TRBJ2-7; cdr3_aa: CASSPRTGGWNEQYF; cdr3_nt: TGTGCCAGCAGCCCAAGGACAGGGGGCTGGAATGAGCAGTACTTC
clone_size: -; d_call: TRBD2; v_call: TRBV9; j_call: TRBJ2-1; cdr3_aa: CASRPSGFSYNEQFF; cdr3_nt: TGTGCCAGCAGACCTAGCGGGTTCTCCTACAATGAGCAGTTCTTC
clone_size: -; d_call: TRBD1; v_call: TRBV2; j_call: TRBJ1-4; cdr3_aa: CATSGTGNEKLFF; cdr3_nt: TGTGCCACCTCCGGGACAGGGAATGAAAAACTGTTTTTT
clone_size: -; d_call: -; v_call: TRBV9; j_call: TRBJ1-2; cdr3_aa: CASSVEQGILSGYTF; cdr3_nt: TGTGCCAGCAGCGTAGAGCAGGGGATCCTATCTGGCTACACCTTC
clone_size: -; d_call: -; v_call: TRBV19; j_call: TRBJ2-3; cdr3_aa: CASSIDLRVAETDTQYF; cdr3_nt: TGTGCCAGTAGTATAGACCTACGGGTCGCGGAGACAGATACGCAGTATTTT
clone_size: -; d_call: TRBD1; v_call: TRBV27; j_call: TRBJ1-2; cdr3_aa: CASSGQGDYGYTF; cdr3_nt: TGTGCCAGCAGCGGACAGGGCGACTATGGCTACACCTTC
clone_size: -; d_call: TRBD2; v_call: TRBV28; j_call: TRBJ2-7; cdr3_aa: CASSPTSGYSYEQYF; cdr3_nt: TGTGCCAGCAGTCCAACTAGCGGGTACTCCTACGAGCAGTACTTC
clone_size: once; d_call: -; v_call: TRBV27; j_call: TRBJ1-2; cdr3_aa: CASSTVGGVNYGYTF; cdr3_nt: TGTGCCAGCAGTACCGTCGGAGGGGTGAACTATGGCTACACCTTC
clone_size: -; d_call: TRBD2; v_call: TRBV7-9; j_call: TRBJ2-7; cdr3_aa: CASSRSGLAYEQYF; cdr3_nt: TGTGCCAGCTCCCGGTCGGGACTAGCCTACGAGCAGTACTTC
clone_size: -; d_call: -; v_call: TRBV6-5; j_call: TRBJ2-7; cdr3_aa: CASTVASGVDEQYF; cdr3_nt: TGTGCCAGCACCGTTGCGTCAGGGGTCGACGAGCAGTACTTC
clone_size: -; d_call: TRBD2; v_call: TRBV13; j_call: TRBJ2-7; cdr3_aa: CASRKAGRVLYEQYF; cdr3_nt: TGTGCCAGCAGGAAAGCAGGGAGGGTATTGTACGAGCAGTACTTC
clone_size: -; d_call: -; v_call: TRBV19; j_call: TRBJ1-5; cdr3_aa: CASSEPSRQGQPQHF; cdr3_nt: TGTGCCAGTAGTGAACCCAGCAGGCAGGGACAGCCCCAGCATTTT
clone_size: -; d_call: -; v_call: TRBV2; j_call: TRBJ2-1; cdr3_aa: CASSGVGGSYNEQFF; cdr3_nt: TGTGCCAGCAGTGGGGTAGGCGGCTCCTACAATGAGCAGTTCTTC
clone_size: -; d_call: TRBD1; v_call: TRBV10-3; j_call: TRBJ2-7; cdr3_aa: CAISTPGQGGAGYF; cdr3_nt: TGTGCCATCAGTACTCCGGGACAGGGGGGTGCGGGATACTTC
clone_size: -; d_call: -; v_call: TRBV19; j_call: TRBJ2-5; cdr3_aa: CASSSRDKTETQYF; cdr3_nt: TGTGCCAGTAGTAGCAGGGATAAGACGGAGACCCAGTACTTC
clone_size: -; d_call: -; v_call: TRBV19; j_call: TRBJ1-1; cdr3_aa: CASTPGTYNTEAFF; cdr3_nt: TGTGCCAGTACTCCCGGGACTTACAACACTGAAGCTTTCTTT
clone_size: -; d_call: TRBD2; v_call: TRBV27; j_call: TRBJ2-7; cdr3_aa: CASSSYPGLAGAYEQYF; cdr3_nt: TGTGCCAGCAGTTCCTACCCGGGACTAGCGGGGGCCTACGAGCAGTACTTC
clone_size: -; d_call: TRBD1; v_call: TRBV10-3; j_call: TRBJ1-2; cdr3_aa: CAISEGDRGNGYTF; cdr3_nt: TGTGCCATCAGTGAGGGGGACAGAGGGAATGGCTACACCTTC
clone_size: -; d_call: TRBD1; v_call: TRBV2; j_call: TRBJ1-2; cdr3_aa: CASSPNTAGGGESYTF; cdr3_nt: TGTGCCAGCAGTCCCAATACGGCGGGAGGGGGCGAAAGCTACACCTTC
clone_size: -; d_call: -; v_call: TRBV7-9; j_call: TRBJ2-7; cdr3_aa: CASSSGQSYEQYF; cdr3_nt: TGTGCCAGCAGCTCTGGACAGTCCTACGAGCAGTACTTC
clone_size: few; d_call: TRBD1; v_call: TRBV18; j_call: TRBJ2-2; cdr3_aa: CASSSQGDTGELFF; cdr3_nt: TGTGCCAGCTCATCTCAGGGGGACACCGGGGAGCTGTTTTTT
clone_size: -; d_call: -; v_call: TRBV4-3; j_call: TRBJ1-3; cdr3_aa: CASSQDTRGNTIYF; cdr3_nt: TGCGCCAGCAGCCAAGATACTCGGGGAAACACCATATATTTT
clone_size: -; d_call: -; v_call: TRBV6-1; j_call: TRBJ1-1; cdr3_aa: CASSFRGSNTEAFF; cdr3_nt: TGTGCCAGCAGTTTTAGGGGGTCGAACACTGAAGCTTTCTTT
clone_size: few; d_call: -; v_call: TRBV19; j_call: TRBJ1-5; cdr3_aa: CASSIEGSSQPQHF; cdr3_nt: TGTGCCAGTAGTATTGAGGGAAGCAGTCAGCCCCAGCATTTT
clone_size: -; d_call: -; v_call: TRBV30; j_call: TRBJ1-3; cdr3_aa: CAWSVSDRGSGNTIYF; cdr3_nt: TGTGCCTGGAGTGTTTCCGACAGAGGCTCTGGAAACACCATATATTTT
clone_size: few; d_call: -; v_call: TRBV6-1; j_call: TRBJ1-2; cdr3_aa: CASSGTDRGYGYTF; cdr3_nt: TGTGCCAGCAGTGGGACCGATAGGGGTTATGGCTACACCTTC
clone_size: -; d_call: TRBD2; v_call: TRBV4-1; j_call: TRBJ2-1; cdr3_aa: CASSSRGLADFNEQFF; cdr3_nt: TGCGCCAGCAGCTCACGGGGACTAGCGGATTTCAATGAGCAGTTCTTC
clone_size: -; d_call: TRBD1; v_call: TRBV7-8; j_call: TRBJ2-1; cdr3_aa: CASSPGGDWTYNEQFF; cdr3_nt: TGTGCCAGCAGCCCAGGGGGCGACTGGACCTACAATGAGCAGTTCTTC
clone_size: once; d_call: -; v_call: TRBV9; j_call: TRBJ1-3; cdr3_aa: CASSVETGGNTIYF; cdr3_nt: TGTGCCAGCAGCGTAGAGACAGGTGGAAACACCATATATTTT
clone_size: -; d_call: TRBD1; v_call: TRBV7-8; j_call: TRBJ1-6; cdr3_aa: CASSQQGAGSPLHF; cdr3_nt: TGTGCCAGCAGCCAGCAGGGGGCCGGTTCACCCCTCCACTTT
clone_size: -; d_call: TRBD1; v_call: TRBV19; j_call: TRBJ1-1; cdr3_aa: CASSSTTGRNAEAFF; cdr3_nt: TGTGCCAGTAGTTCAACGACAGGGAGGAACGCTGAAGCTTTCTTT
clone_size: -; d_call: TRBD2; v_call: TRBV5-6; j_call: TRBJ2-7; cdr3_aa: CASSFGLGPYEQYF; cdr3_nt: TGTGCCAGCAGCTTCGGACTAGGACCCTACGAGCAGTACTTC
clone_size: -; d_call: TRBD2; v_call: TRBV28; j_call: TRBJ2-7; cdr3_aa: CASSPASGGSYEQYF; cdr3_nt: TGTGCCAGCAGTCCGGCCAGCGGGGGCTCCTACGAGCAGTACTTC
clone_size: -; d_call: -; v_call: TRBV4-3; j_call: TRBJ2-1; cdr3_aa: CASSQGRGGTYNEQFF; cdr3_nt: TGCGCCAGCAGCCAAGGGCGGGGTGGGACCTACAATGAGCAGTTCTTC